This T cell receptor (beta chain) was sequenced in a study of cytotoxic CD8 clonotypes in ibrutinib-treated CLL. Study details: Patients: around 11 relapsed/refractory, roughly 16 treatment-naive, under 18 IGHV unmutated. Responses: approximately 25 partial, 2 complete; after median roughly 5.5 years, 14 stayed remitted, 12 progressed.

Only in-frame clones appear in the TCRdb table, and some are missing; sequencing was by immunoSEQ multiplex PCR. Of about 300,000 clones listed, 65% to 85% were seen once; the top ten hold roughly 5%. Per the germline V gene, CDR1 is SGHRS and CDR2 is YFSETQ. V was clipped by 0 bases and J by 2 bases; unmatched bases: 4. The CDR3 covers 17 residues. The V call is TRBV5-1, the J call TRBJ2-7, with TRBD2 identical over 14 bases. This receptor was obtained from a human donor with chronic lymphocytic leukemia. The source material was PBMCs, sampled at disease progression, from a patient treated with ibrutinib. CDR3 in DNA: TGCGCCAGCAGCTTGGGACAGACTAGCGGGAGGGCCTACGAGCAGTACTTC. Residues: CASSLGQTSGRAYEQYF. Complete variable domain (other parts from reference TRBV5-1 and TRBJ2-7): KAGVTQTPRYLIKTRGQQVTLSCSPISGHRSVSWYQQTPGQGLQFLFEYFSETQRNKGNFPGRFSGRQFSNSRSEMNVSTLELGDSALYLCASSLGQTSGRAYEQYFGPGTRLTVT.